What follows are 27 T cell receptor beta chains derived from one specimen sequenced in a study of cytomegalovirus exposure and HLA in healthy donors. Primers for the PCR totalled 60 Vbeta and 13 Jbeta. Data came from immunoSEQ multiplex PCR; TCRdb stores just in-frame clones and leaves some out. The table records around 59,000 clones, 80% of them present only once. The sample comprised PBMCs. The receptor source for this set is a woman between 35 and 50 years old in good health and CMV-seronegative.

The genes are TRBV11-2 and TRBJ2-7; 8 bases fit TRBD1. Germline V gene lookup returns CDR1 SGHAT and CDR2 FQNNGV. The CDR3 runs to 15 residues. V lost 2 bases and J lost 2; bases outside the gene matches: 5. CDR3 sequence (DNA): TGTGCCAGCAGCTTATTGGGACAGGAGACCTACGAGCAGTACTTC. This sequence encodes CASSLLGQETYEQYF.

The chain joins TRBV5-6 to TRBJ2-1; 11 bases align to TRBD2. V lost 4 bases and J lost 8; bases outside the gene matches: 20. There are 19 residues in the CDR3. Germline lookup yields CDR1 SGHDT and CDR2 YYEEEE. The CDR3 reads CASSIGQGHTSGSLDEQFF. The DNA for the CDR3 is TGTGCCAGCAGCATCGGACAGGGACATACTAGCGGGAGCCTGGATGAGCAGTTCTTC. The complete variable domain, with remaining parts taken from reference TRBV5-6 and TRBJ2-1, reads DAGVTQSPTHLIKTRGQQVTLRCSPKSGHDTVSWYQQALGQGPQFIFQYYEEEERQRGNFPDRFSGHQFPNYSSELNVNALLLGDSALYLCASSIGQGHTSGSLDEQFFGPGTRLTVL.

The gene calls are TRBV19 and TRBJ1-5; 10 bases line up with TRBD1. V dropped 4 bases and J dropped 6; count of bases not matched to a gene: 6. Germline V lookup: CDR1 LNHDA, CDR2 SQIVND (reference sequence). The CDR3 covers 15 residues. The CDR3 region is CASSRQGALGQPQHF. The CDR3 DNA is TGTGCCAGTAGTAGACAGGGGGCTTTAGGTCAGCCCCAGCATTTT.

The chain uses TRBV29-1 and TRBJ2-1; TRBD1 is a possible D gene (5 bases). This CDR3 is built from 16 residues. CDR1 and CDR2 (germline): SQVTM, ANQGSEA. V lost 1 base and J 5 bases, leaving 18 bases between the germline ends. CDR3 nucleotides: TGCAGCGTTGAAGGAGACATACGGTCAGGGCACAATGAGCAGTTCTTC. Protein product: CSVEGDIRSGHNEQFF.

CDR3 sequence reads: CASSYGQAGNTIYF. The CDR3 DNA reads as TGTGCCAGCAGTTACGGACAGGCGGGAAACACCATATATTTT. V gene TRBV6-5 combines with J gene TRBJ1-3; the match to TRBD1 covers 7 bases. After removal of 2 bases from V and 4 bases from J, the junction contained 2 bases not matched to a gene. This CDR3 has 14 residues. The germline V gene has CDR1 MNHEY and CDR2 SVGAGI.

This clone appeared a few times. CDR3 DNA sequence: TGTGCCAGCAGCTTATCACGGTTACAAGAGACCCAGTACTTC. Its translation is CASSLSRLQETQYF. The chain joins TRBV7-9 to TRBJ2-5; no clear D gene. The V end was cut by 2 bases, the J end by 2 bases, with 9 bases between. CDR3 length: 14 amino acids. CDR1 is SEHNR and CDR2 is FQNEAQ in the germline V gene (reference sequence).

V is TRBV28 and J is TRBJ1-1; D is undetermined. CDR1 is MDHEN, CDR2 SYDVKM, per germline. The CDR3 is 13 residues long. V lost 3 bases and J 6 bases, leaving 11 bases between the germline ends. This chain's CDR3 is CASSFNGRAEAFF. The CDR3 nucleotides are TGTGCCAGCAGTTTTAACGGGCGGGCTGAAGCTTTCTTT. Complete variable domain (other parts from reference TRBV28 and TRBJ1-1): DVKVTQSSRYLVKRTGEKVFLECVQDMDHENMFWYRQDPGLGLRLIYFSYDVKMKEKGDIPEGYSVSREKKERFSLILESASTNQTSMYLCASSFNGRAEAFFGQGTRLTVV.

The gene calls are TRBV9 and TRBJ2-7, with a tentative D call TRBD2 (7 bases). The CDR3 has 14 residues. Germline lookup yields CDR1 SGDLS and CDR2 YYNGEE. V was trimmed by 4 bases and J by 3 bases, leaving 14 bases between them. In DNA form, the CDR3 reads TGTGCCAGCAGCTCAGGGGACTACTACTACGAGCAGTACTTC. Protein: CASSSGDYYYEQYF.

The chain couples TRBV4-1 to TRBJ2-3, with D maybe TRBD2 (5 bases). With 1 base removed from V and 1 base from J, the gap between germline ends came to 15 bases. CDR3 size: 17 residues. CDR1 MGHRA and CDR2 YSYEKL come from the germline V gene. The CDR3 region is CASSQGYGGLGTDTQYF. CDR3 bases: TGCGCCAGCAGCCAAGGGTACGGCGGGTTGGGCACAGATACGCAGTATTTT.

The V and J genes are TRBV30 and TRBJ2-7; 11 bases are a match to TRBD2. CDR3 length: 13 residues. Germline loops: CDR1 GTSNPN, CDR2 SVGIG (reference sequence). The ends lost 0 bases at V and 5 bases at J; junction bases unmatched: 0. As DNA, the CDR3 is TGTGCCTGGAGTGTACTAGCGGGAGACGAGCAGTACTTC. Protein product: CAWSVLAGDEQYF. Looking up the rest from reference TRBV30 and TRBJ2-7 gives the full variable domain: SQTIHQWPATLVQPVGSPLSLECTVEGTSNPNLYWYRQAAGRGLQLLFYSVGIGQISSEVPQNLSASRPQDRQFILSSKKLLLSDSGFYLCAWSVLAGDEQYFGPGTRLTVT.

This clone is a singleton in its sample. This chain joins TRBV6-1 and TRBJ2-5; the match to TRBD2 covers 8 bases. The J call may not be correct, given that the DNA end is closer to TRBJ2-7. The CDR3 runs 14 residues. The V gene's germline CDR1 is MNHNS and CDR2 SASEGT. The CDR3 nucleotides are TGTGCCAGCAGTGAAAGCGGGAGAGTCGGCGAGCAGTACTTC. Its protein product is CASSESGRVGEQYF.

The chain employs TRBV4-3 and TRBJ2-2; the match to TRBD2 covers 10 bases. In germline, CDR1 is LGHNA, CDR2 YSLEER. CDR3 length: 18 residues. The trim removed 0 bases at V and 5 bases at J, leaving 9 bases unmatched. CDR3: CASSQDRLAGVGTGELFF. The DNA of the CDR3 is TGCGCCAGCAGCCAAGATCGGCTAGCGGGAGTAGGAACCGGGGAGCTGTTTTTT.

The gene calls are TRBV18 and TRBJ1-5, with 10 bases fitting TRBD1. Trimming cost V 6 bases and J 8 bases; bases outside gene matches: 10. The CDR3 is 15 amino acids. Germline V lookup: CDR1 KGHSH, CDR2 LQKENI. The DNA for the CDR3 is TGTGCCAGCTCGCAAGCCGGGACAGGGGTTAAGCCCCAGCATTTT. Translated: CASSQAGTGVKPQHF. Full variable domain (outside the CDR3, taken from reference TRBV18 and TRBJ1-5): NAGVMQNPRHLVRRRGQEARLRCSPMKGHSHVYWYRQLPEEGLKFMVYLQKENIIDESGMPKERFSAEFPKEGPSILRIQQVVRGDSAAYFCASSQAGTGVKPQHFGDGTRLSIL.

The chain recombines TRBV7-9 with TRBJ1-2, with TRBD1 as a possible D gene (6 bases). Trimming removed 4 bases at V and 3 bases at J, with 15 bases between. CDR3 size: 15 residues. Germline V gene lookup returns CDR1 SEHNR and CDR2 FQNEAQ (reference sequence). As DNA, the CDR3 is TGTGCCAGCAGCTACTGGACAGTTACGGACTATGGCTACACCTTC. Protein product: CASSYWTVTDYGYTF.

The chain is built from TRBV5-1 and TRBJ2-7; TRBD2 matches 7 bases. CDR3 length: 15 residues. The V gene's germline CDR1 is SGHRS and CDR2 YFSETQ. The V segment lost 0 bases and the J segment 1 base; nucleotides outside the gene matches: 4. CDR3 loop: CASSLGGGSSYEQYF. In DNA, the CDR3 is TGCGCCAGCAGCTTGGGGGGCGGGAGTTCCTACGAGCAGTACTTC.

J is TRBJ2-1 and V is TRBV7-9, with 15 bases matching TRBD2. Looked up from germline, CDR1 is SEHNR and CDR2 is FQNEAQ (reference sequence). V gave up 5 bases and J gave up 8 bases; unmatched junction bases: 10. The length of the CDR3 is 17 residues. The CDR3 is CASSLLGLAGGSDEQFF. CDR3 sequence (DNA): TGTGCCAGCAGCCTACTGGGACTAGCGGGAGGTTCGGATGAGCAGTTCTTC.

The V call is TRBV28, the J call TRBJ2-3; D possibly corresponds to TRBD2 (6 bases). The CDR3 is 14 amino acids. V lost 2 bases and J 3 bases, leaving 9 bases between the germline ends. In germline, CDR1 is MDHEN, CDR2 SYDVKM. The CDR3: CASSLTGETDTQYF. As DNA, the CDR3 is TGTGCCAGCAGTTTAACGGGAGAAACAGATACGCAGTATTTT.

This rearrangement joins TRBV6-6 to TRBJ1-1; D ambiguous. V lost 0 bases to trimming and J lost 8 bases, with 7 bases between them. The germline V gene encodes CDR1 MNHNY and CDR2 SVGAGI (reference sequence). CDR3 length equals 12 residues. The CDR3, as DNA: TGTGCCAGCAGTTACTCATCACGGGAAGCTTTCTTT. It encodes CASSYSSREAFF.

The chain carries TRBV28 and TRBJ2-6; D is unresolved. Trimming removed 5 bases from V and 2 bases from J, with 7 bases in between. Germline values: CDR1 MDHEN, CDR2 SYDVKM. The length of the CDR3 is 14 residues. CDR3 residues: CASSRDTGANVLTF. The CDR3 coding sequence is TGTGCCAGCAGTCGAGACACTGGGGCCAACGTCCTGACTTTC.

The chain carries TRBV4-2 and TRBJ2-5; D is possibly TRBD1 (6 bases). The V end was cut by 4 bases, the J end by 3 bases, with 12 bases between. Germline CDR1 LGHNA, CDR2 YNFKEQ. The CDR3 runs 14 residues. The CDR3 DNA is TGTGCCAGCAGCCCCACAGGGAGCAAAGAGACCCAGTACTTC. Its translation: CASSPTGSKETQYF.

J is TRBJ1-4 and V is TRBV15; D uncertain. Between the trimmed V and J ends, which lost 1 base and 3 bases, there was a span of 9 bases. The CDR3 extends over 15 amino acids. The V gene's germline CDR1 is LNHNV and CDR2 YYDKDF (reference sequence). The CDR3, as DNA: TGTGCCACCAGCAGAGCCCGGGGAGCTAATGAAAAACTGTTTTTT. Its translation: CATSRARGANEKLFF.

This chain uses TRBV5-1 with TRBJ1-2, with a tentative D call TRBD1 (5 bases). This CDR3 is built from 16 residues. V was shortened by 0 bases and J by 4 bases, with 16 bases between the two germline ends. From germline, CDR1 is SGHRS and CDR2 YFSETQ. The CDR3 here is CASSLGGFAGRYGYTF. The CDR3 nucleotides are TGCGCCAGCAGCTTGGGCGGATTCGCAGGGCGCTATGGCTACACCTTC.

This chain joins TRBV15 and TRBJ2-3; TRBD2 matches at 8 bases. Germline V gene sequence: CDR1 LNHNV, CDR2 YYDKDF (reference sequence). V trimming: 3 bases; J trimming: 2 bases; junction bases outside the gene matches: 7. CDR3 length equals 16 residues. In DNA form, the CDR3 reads TGTGCCACCAGCAGGGGACTAGAACTTCTCACAGATACGCAGTATTTT. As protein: CATSRGLELLTDTQYF.

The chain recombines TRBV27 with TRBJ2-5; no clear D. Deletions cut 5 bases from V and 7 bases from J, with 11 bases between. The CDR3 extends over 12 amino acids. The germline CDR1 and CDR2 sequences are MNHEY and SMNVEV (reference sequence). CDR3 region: CASSLPFGTQYF. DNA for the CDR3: TGTGCCAGCAGTCTCCCCTTCGGGACCCAGTACTTC.

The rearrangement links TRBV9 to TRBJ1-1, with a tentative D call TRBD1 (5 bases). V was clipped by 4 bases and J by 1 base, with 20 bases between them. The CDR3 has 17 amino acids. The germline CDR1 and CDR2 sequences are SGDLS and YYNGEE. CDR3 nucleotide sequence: TGTGCCAGCAGCAAGCTGGGGACTGGACATCAGAACACTGAAGCTTTCTTT. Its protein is CASSKLGTGHQNTEAFF.

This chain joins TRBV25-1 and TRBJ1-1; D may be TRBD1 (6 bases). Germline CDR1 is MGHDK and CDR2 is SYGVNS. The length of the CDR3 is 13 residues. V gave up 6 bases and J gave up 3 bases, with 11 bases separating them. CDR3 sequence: CASRPDSYTEAFF. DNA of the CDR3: TGTGCCAGCAGACCGGACAGTTACACTGAAGCTTTCTTT.

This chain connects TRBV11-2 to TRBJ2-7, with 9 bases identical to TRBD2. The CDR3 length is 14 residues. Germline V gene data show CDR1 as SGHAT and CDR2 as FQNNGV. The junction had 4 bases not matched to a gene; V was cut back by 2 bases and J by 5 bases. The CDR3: CASSLSGRLNEQYF. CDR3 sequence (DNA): TGTGCCAGCAGCTTAAGCGGGAGGCTAAACGAGCAGTACTTC.